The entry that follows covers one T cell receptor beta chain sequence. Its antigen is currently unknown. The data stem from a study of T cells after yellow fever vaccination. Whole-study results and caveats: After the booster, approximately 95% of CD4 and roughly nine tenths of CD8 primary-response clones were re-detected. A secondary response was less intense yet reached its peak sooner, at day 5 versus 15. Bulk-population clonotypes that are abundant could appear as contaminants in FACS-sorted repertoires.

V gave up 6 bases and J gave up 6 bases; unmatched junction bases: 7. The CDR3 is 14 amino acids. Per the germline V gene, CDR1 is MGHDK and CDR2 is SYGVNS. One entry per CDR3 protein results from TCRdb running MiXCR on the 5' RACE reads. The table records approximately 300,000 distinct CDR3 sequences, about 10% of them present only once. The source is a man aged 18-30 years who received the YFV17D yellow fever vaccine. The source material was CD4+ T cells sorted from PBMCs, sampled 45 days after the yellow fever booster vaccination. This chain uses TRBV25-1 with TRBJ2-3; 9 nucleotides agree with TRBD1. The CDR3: CASSPKGTGDTQYF. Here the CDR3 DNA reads TGTGCCAGCAGCCCCAAGGGGACAGGGGATACGCAGTATTTT.